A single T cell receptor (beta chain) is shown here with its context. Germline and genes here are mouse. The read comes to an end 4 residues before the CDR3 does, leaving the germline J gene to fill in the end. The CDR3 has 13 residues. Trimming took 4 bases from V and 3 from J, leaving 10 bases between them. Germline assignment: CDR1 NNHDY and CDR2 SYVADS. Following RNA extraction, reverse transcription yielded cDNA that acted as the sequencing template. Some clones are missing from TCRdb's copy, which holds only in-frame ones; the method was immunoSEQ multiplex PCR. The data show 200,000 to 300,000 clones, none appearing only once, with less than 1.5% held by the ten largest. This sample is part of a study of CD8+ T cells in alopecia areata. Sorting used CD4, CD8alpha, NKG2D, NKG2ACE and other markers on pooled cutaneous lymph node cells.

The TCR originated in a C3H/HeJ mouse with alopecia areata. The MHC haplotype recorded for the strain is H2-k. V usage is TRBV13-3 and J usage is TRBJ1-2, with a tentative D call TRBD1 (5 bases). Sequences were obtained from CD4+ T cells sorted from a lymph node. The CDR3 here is CASSQGRDSDYTF. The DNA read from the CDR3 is TGTGCCAGCAGTCAGGGTAGGGACTCC.